This T cell receptor (beta chain) emerged from a study of cytomegalovirus exposure and HLA in healthy donors. The study ran its PCR with 60 Vbeta and 13 Jbeta primers. Clones were read by immunoSEQ multiplex PCR, and TCRdb kept only the in-frame ones, dropping some. The repertoire consists of more than 85,000 clones, with roughly 79% occurring once and the leading ten covering about 2%. In regard to this clone: Antigen specificity is unknown.

The length of the CDR3 is 11 residues. V shed 5 bases and J shed 8 bases, with 9 bases lying between them. CDR1 is MGHDK, CDR2 SYGVNS, per germline. Overall study findings and caveats: A later analysis found that most CMV-associated TCR beta chains appeared HLA-restricted. Across donors, most TCRs were seen rarely, yet some public ones were widespread. Three CMV-associated chains were confirmed in vitro to be specific for CMV antigens. There was a cluster of highly shared sequence variants that was likely a sequencing artifact.

The material sequenced was PBMCs. This clonotype was sampled from a woman aged 25 to 39 in good health and CMV-seronegative. V usage is TRBV25-1 and J usage is TRBJ1-2; D ambiguous. DNA for the CDR3: TGTGCCAGCAGTAGAGCGGAAGGCTACACCTTC. Amino acid sequence: CASSRAEGYTF.